The clone carrying this T cell receptor beta chain has more than one count but fewer than ten. Its specificity is not known. Germline CDR1 is MNHEY and CDR2 is SVGAGI. The V gene lost 0 bases and the J gene lost 6 bases, with 7 bases spanning the gap. This CDR3 has 13 residues. This entry comes from a study of T cell repertoires in cytomegalovirus infection. Study information: Evidence of both CMV infection and a matching HLA type came from public TCR beta signatures. Study-wide results and caveats: Based on cumulative public TCR beta family frequency, carriers of CMV plus the relevant HLA were identified. The ex vivo response was dominated by HLA-C-restricted CMV-specific TCR beta clonotypes.

TCRdb called the reads again in MiXCR, with one record for every CDR3 protein. The data contain a few hundred thousand distinct CDR3 sequences, 15% to 20% of them singletons. This receptor was identified in a human donor in good health (CMV status not recorded). Some clones in this sample may be carry-over from other donors' samples. This chain joins TRBV6-5 and TRBJ2-3; D unresolved. Sequencing was carried out using PBMCs. The CDR3 is CASSYSFSDTQYF. CDR3 coding DNA: TGTGCCAGCAGTTACTCGTTTTCCGATACGCAGTATTTT.